A selection of T cell receptor beta chains follows, all from one sample in a study of blood T cell repertoires in COVID-19. The method was immunoSEQ multiplex PCR; TCRdb's version includes in-frame clones alone and lacks a portion of them. The sample contains about 160,000 clones, about 81% of which appear only once. Sequenced sample: peripheral blood. All receptors come from a man between 60 and 70 years old with active or convalescent COVID-19. Each CDR3 is given with its conserved first and last residue. D genes are given only for firm matches. Only some rows state a clone size, as once, few, many or a class for expanded clones.

len,d_gene,j_gene,v_gene,abundance,CDR3aa,CDR3nt
14,-,TRBJ2-7,TRBV5-5,-,CASSPGPGGLEQYF,TGTGCCAGCAGCCCCGGACCCGGGGGGCTCGAGCAGTACTTC
14,-,TRBJ2-3,TRBV11-3,-,CASSLGPAADTQYF,TGTGCCAGCAGCTTAGGGCCGGCGGCAGATACGCAGTATTTT
16,TRBD1,TRBJ2-1,TRBV19,many,CASSTWTGGNTNEQFF,TGTGCCAGTAGTACCTGGACAGGGGGTAATACAAATGAGCAGTTCTTC
15,TRBD1,TRBJ2-7,TRBV7-9,-,CASSSPDRGMNEQYF,TGTGCCAGCAGCTCCCCGGACAGGGGTATGAACGAGCAGTACTTC
11,-,TRBJ1-1,TRBV7-9,few,CASSLGGEAFF,TGTGCCAGCAGCTTAGGCGGTGAAGCTTTCTTT
15,TRBD1,TRBJ2-2,TRBV28,-,CASTLGQGNTGELFF,TGTGCCAGCACCCTCGGACAGGGGAACACCGGGGAGCTGTTTTTT
14,-,TRBJ1-1,TRBV2,-,CASTRRGGETEAFF,TGTGCCAGCACCCGAAGGGGGGGAGAGACTGAAGCTTTCTTT
14,-,TRBJ1-5,TRBV19,few,CASSIVRSNQPQHF,TGTGCCAGTAGTATAGTTCGTAGCAATCAGCCCCAGCATTTT
15,-,TRBJ1-5,TRBV28,few,CASRSQGIRNQPQHF,TGTGCCAGCAGATCCCAGGGGATCCGGAATCAGCCCCAGCATTTT
16,TRBD2,TRBJ2-3,TRBV6-5,-,CASSFIKREGTDTQYF,TGTGCCAGCAGTTTTATTAAGCGGGAGGGCACAGATACGCAGTATTTT
15,TRBD1,TRBJ2-7,TRBV6-5,-,CASTRRQGGGNEQYF,TGTGCCAGCACTAGAAGACAGGGGGGAGGGAACGAGCAGTACTTC
18,TRBD1,TRBJ2-1,TRBV18,once,CASSPQKGTGTSYNEQFF,TGTGCCAGCTCACCGCAGAAAGGGACAGGGACATCCTACAATGAGCAGTTCTTC
18,-,TRBJ2-3,TRBV11-2,-,CASSLVILAGAGGNTQYF,TGTGCCAGCAGCTTAGTGATTCTGGCGGGGGCCGGGGGGAATACGCAGTATTTT
15,-,TRBJ2-7,TRBV6-6,-,CASRPSTGSHYEQYF,TGTGCCAGCAGGCCTTCCACAGGGTCTCACTACGAGCAGTACTTC
15,-,TRBJ1-1,TRBV5-1,-,CASSARPDLNTEAFF,TGCGCCAGCAGCGCTAGACCGGACTTGAACACTGAAGCTTTCTTT
11,-,TRBJ2-7,TRBV7-2,-,CASSNTGLRSF,TGTGCCAGCAGCAATACGGGTCTTAGGAGCTTC
15,-,TRBJ2-1,TRBV5-1,-,CASSLEQGSYNEQFF,TGCGCCAGCAGCTTGGAGCAGGGCTCCTACAATGAGCAGTTCTTC
14,TRBD1,TRBJ2-7,TRBV2,few,CASSVDRGIYEQYF,TGTGCCAGCTCAGTGGACAGGGGGATTTACGAGCAGTACTTC
18,TRBD2,TRBJ2-3,TRBV9,-,CASSVASGRMTSTDTQYF,TGTGCCAGCAGCGTAGCTAGCGGGAGGATGACTAGCACAGATACGCAGTATTTT
13,-,TRBJ1-2,TRBV2,few,CASNQGYPYGYTF,TGTGCCAGCAACCAGGGGTACCCCTATGGCTACACCTTC
15,TRBD2,TRBJ2-3,TRBV5-4,-,CASSPRLAAKDTQYF,TGTGCCAGCAGCCCGAGACTAGCGGCCAAGGATACGCAGTATTTT
16,TRBD1,TRBJ1-5,TRBV28,-,CASSFASGTVNQPQHF,TGTGCCAGCAGTTTTGCATCCGGGACAGTAAATCAGCCCCAGCATTTT
15,TRBD1,TRBJ2-3,TRBV11-1,-,CASSPTGGVSDTQYF,TGTGCCAGCAGTCCGACAGGGGGCGTCTCAGATACGCAGTATTTT
16,TRBD1,TRBJ1-6,TRBV19,-,CASTTGGSSYNSPLHF,TGTGCCAGTACGACAGGGGGTTCTAGCTATAATTCACCCCTCCACTTT
13,-,TRBJ1-2,TRBV7-2,-,CASSPLQGYGYTF,TGTGCCAGCAGCCCACTACAGGGATACGGCTACACCTTC
16,-,TRBJ1-2,TRBV6-1,-,CASSEARLGQGFGYTF,TGTGCCAGCAGTGAAGCAAGGCTCGGCCAGGGATTTGGCTACACCTTC
19,TRBD1,TRBJ1-3,TRBV18,once,CASSRLQGGSRNSGNTIYF,TGTGCCAGCTCCCGGCTCCAAGGGGGCAGCCGAAACTCTGGAAACACCATATATTTT
15,TRBD2,TRBJ2-1,TRBV3-1/TRBV3-2,-,CASSPGLAGSNEQFF,TGTGCCAGCTCCCCTGGCCTAGCGGGGTCCAATGAGCAGTTCTTC